The 21 T cell receptor beta chains below come from one sample, sequenced in a study of tumor and adjacent non-tumor tissue in lung cancer. This sample's RNA came from whole unsorted tissue. More than 3 cm separated this lung sample from the edge of the tumor. The library came from three nested PCR rounds adapted from ARM-PCR protocols. TCRdb re-analysed the multiplex PCR reads in MiXCR, keeping a single row per CDR3 protein. Of 65,000 to 75,000 distinct CDR3 sequences in the sample, 76% were seen once. The sample comprised distant non-tumor lung tissue. The receptors stem from a man in his 60s with non-small cell lung cancer.

As concerns this clonotype: At one end the junction does not follow the germline gene, possibly because of a read error. This chain's CDR3 is CAWNPPGGIQTQHF. In DNA, the CDR3 is TGTGCCTGGAACCCCCCAGGGGGCATTCAGACCCAGCATTTT. This chain connects TRBV30 to TRBJ1-5; TRBD1 matches at 8 bases. Germline V gene sequence: CDR1 GTSNPN, CDR2 SVGIG (reference sequence). The CDR3 is 14 amino acids. Combining the CDR3 with reference TRBV30 and TRBJ1-5 gives the whole variable domain SQTIHQWPATLVQPVGSPLSLECTVEGTSNPNLYWYRQAAGRGLQLLFYSVGIGQISSEVPQNLSASRPQDRQFILSSKKLLLSDSGFYLCAWNPPGGIQTQHFGDGTRLSIL.

Comment on this clonotype: An end of the junction does not agree with germline; a read error may underlie this. This chain uses TRBV29-1 with TRBJ2-3; unclear D gene. Germline CDR1 reads SQVTM; CDR2 reads ANQGSEA. The CDR3 consists of 12 residues. Written as DNA, the CDR3 is TGCAGCATAGGATTTGGTGCAGATACGCTGTATTTT. It yields the protein CSIGFGADTLYF.

By share, this clonotype counts as medium-sized (0.01 to 0.1%). This rearrangement joins TRBV6-5 to TRBJ2-2; no clear D gene. The V gene's germline CDR1 is MNHEY and CDR2 SVGAGI. This CDR3 has 13 amino acids. Trimming left V 3 bases short and J 7 bases short, with 9 bases between. CDR3 sequence reads: CASSYKAGGELFF. The CDR3 nucleotides read TGTGCCAGCAGTTATAAGGCAGGCGGGGAGCTGTTTTTT.

CDR3: CASSSGTGWNTWELFF. The CDR3 bases are TGTGCCAGCAGCTCTGGGACAGGGTGGAACACATGGGAGCTGTTTTTT. The chain uses TRBV12-3 or TRBV12-4 and TRBJ2-2, with 9 bases lining up with TRBD1. J lost 9 bases, V lost 6 bases, and 14 bases had no gene match. This CDR3 spans 16 amino acids.

Comment on this clonotype: This CDR3 fails to terminate in the conserved phenylalanine or tryptophan, so it likely reflects a read error. As DNA, the CDR3 is TGTACCAGCAGCTTTGGGACTAGCGCGAATGAGCAGTTCTCC. Translation: CTSSFGTSANEQFS. The chain uses TRBV11-3 and TRBJ2-1, with TRBD2 matching over 10 bases. Germline CDR1 SGHNT, CDR2 YENEEA. The CDR3 runs to 14 residues.

This clonotype has a count of ten or more. J is TRBJ2-7 and V is TRBV5-4; 7 positions agree with TRBD1. CDR1 SGHNT and CDR2 YYREEE come from the germline V gene (reference sequence). The CDR3 runs 14 residues. Unmatched junction bases numbered 3, after V lost 3 bases and J lost 0 bases. The CDR3 loop is CASSSQGSSYEQYF. CDR3 in DNA: TGTGCCAGCAGCTCACAGGGGAGCTCCTACGAGCAGTACTTC.

The chain links TRBV7-9 to TRBJ2-1; 11 bases align to TRBD2. The CDR3 is made up of 17 amino acids. V shed 9 bases, J shed 4 bases, and the junction held 14 bases outside the gene matches. From germline, CDR1 is SEHNR and CDR2 FQNEAQ (reference sequence). The CDR3 sequence is CARSCPGLAGFYNEQFF. Here the CDR3 DNA reads TGTGCCAGAAGTTGTCCCGGACTAGCGGGTTTTTACAATGAGCAGTTCTTC.

In the case of this clonotype: A much bigger clone sits one base away, suggesting this may be a read error. The V gene is TRBV5-6, the J gene TRBJ2-1, with D tentatively TRBD2 (6 bases). The CDR3 length is 15 residues. Trimming took 4 bases from V and 7 from J, leaving 18 bases between them. Germline loops: CDR1 SGHDT, CDR2 YYEEEE. The DNA for the CDR3 is TGTGCCAGCAGCCTAGAGCGGGTTTGGGGGAATGAGCAGTTCTTC. Translated, it gives CASSLERVWGNEQFF.

In the case of this clonotype: This may arise from a read error, as a much more abundant clone is one base away. V usage is TRBV28 and J usage is TRBJ1-5; no clear D gene. The CDR3 runs to 14 residues. Trimming took 6 bases from V and 7 from J, leaving 16 bases between them. The germline V gene encodes CDR1 MDHEN and CDR2 SYDVKM. CDR3 loop: CASRLGGNGQPQHF. As DNA, the CDR3 is TGTGCCAGCAGATTAGGAGGGAACGGGCAGCCCCAGCATTTT. Full variable domain (remainder filled in from reference TRBV28 and TRBJ1-5): DVKVTQSSRYLVKRTGEKVFLECVQDMDHENMFWYRQDPGLGLRLIYFSYDVKMKEKGDIPEGYSVSREKKERFSLILESASTNQTSMYLCASRLGGNGQPQHFGDGTRLSIL.

Concerning this clonotype itself: At one of its ends the junction is not consistent with the germline gene, which may arise from a read error. The rearrangement uses TRBV14 and TRBJ2-3; 9 bases align to TRBD2. The CDR3 consists of 15 residues. The germline CDR1 and CDR2 sequences are SGHDN and FVKESK. The CDR3 reads CTSSQAGGGVDTQYF. DNA of the CDR3: TGTACCAGCAGCCAAGCGGGAGGAGGAGTAGATACGCAGTATTTT.

This clonotype appeared once. Compared with germline, one end of the junction differs, possibly owing to a read error. The chain has TRBV5-5 and TRBJ2-3, with TRBD2 as a possible D gene (5 bases). CDR1 is SGHKS and CDR2 is YYEKEE in the germline V gene (reference sequence). The CDR3 loop spans 15 amino acids. The CDR3 region has the DNA TGTGTCAGCAGCCGGTGGGGAAAGCGGCCAGATAGTCAGTATTTT. Translating gives CVSSRWGKRPDSQYF.

This chain joins TRBV29-1 and TRBJ2-7; 9 nucleotides agree with TRBD1. The CDR3 contains 15 residues. Germline lookup yields CDR1 SQVTM and CDR2 ANQGSEA. The junction had 15 bases not matched to a gene; V was cut back by 7 bases and J by 5 bases. The CDR3 protein is CSAISGGQGFHEQYF. In DNA, the CDR3 is TGCAGCGCAATAAGTGGGGGACAGGGTTTCCACGAGCAGTACTTC.

Points on this clonotype: Sequence at one end of the junction differs from germline and may be a read error. The chain couples TRBV6-1 to TRBJ2-1; D is perhaps TRBD2 (6 bases). Germline V gene sequence: CDR1 MNHNS, CDR2 SASEGT. The CDR3 has 16 residues. The chain's CDR3 is CTSSPSDGSSYNEQFF. The CDR3 DNA follows: TGTACCAGCAGTCCGAGCGACGGGAGCTCTTACAATGAGCAGTTCTTC.

For this clonotype: Relative to the germline gene, one junction end is altered; a read error may explain this. The chain has TRBV10-1 and TRBJ2-6, with TRBD1 as a possible D gene (5 bases). This CDR3 spans 16 amino acids. Germline V gene sequence: CDR1 WNHNN, CDR2 SYGVQD (reference sequence). The CDR3 loop is CASSPRQSDGANVLTF. In DNA form, the CDR3 reads TGCGCCAGCAGTCCGAGACAGTCAGATGGGGCCAACGTCCTTACTTTC.

The chain couples TRBV28 to TRBJ1-1; D is uncertain. CDR1 MDHEN and CDR2 SYDVKM come from the germline V gene. The germline V and J ends were trimmed by 6 bases and 3 bases, with 20 bases remaining between them. The length of the CDR3 is 16 residues. The CDR3 protein is CASSSTSADADTEAFF. In nucleotides, the CDR3 is TGTGCCAGCAGCTCGACGAGTGCGGATGCGGACACTGAAGCTTTCTTT.

The chain is built from TRBV4-1 and TRBJ2-1, with D maybe TRBD2 (5 bases). Germline V gene data show CDR1 as MGHRA and CDR2 as YSYEKL. This CDR3 is 12 amino acids long. CDR3 DNA sequence: TGCGTCAACAGCCAAGATACGGGGGAGCAGTTCTTC. Encoded protein: CVNSQDTGEQFF.

Note on this clonotype: Lacking the conserved final phenylalanine or tryptophan, this CDR3 likely reflects a read error. The chain employs TRBV29-1 and TRBJ2-5, with D perhaps TRBD1 (5 bases). Germline CDR1 is SQVTM and CDR2 is ANQGSEA. The CDR3 sequence is 13 residues long. CDR3 region: CSIETGVQETQYL. CDR3 sequence (DNA): TGCAGTATTGAAACAGGTGTACAAGAGACCCAGTACCTC.

In the case of this clonotype: In this CDR3 the conserved last residue, phenylalanine or tryptophan, is missing, so a read error is likely. This chain links TRBV11-3 with TRBJ2-1; 8 nucleotides align to TRBD2. Germline CDR1 reads SGHNT; CDR2 reads YENEEA. The CDR3 spans 16 residues. CDR3 DNA sequence: TGCACCAGCAGCTCCCAGGGACTAGTGGGGAACAATGAGCAGTTCCTC. Translation gives CTSSSQGLVGNNEQFL.

This clonotype appeared many times. The CDR3 DNA sequence: TGTGCCAGCAGGGGACAGGCCTACGAGCAGTACTTC. Translation gives CASRGQAYEQYF. The gene calls are TRBV12-3 or TRBV12-4 and TRBJ2-7; 8 bases align to TRBD1. V lost 6 bases, J lost 2 bases, and 0 bases stayed unmatched. The CDR3 contains 12 residues.

The CDR3 nucleotides read TGCAGTGCCGGAGCGGAAGGGAGAGGGGTATCGCCCCAGCATTTT. Protein: CSAGAEGRGVSPQHF. This chain uses TRBV20-1 with TRBJ1-5, with a tentative D call TRBD1 (5 bases). Trimming stripped 6 bases from V and 9 bases from J, with 24 bases between. The germline CDR1 and CDR2 sequences are DFQATT and SNEGSKA (reference sequence). The CDR3 totals 15 residues.

In the case of this clonotype: A much larger clone is a single base away; this may be a read error. The chain combines TRBV10-3 with TRBJ2-1; 7 bases map to TRBD2. J gave up 11 bases and V 7 bases, and 11 bases lay outside the gene matches. CDR1 is ENHRY and CDR2 is SYGVKD in the germline V gene. CDR3 length: 13 residues. The CDR3 DNA reads as TGTGCCATCAATGCGGGAGTGGCGGGTAAGCAGTTCTTC. Its translation: CAINAGVAGKQFF.